A selection of T cell receptor beta chains follows, all from one sample in a study of T cells in localized non-small cell lung cancer. Generated by immunoSEQ multiplex PCR, the TCRdb table keeps only in-frame clones and is missing some. Among about 1,300 clones, more than 20% were seen once, and the ten largest hold approximately 10%. Sequenced here: lung tumor tissue, sampled before any cancer treatment. The source is a male donor aged 60 or older with stage I lung adenocarcinoma. CDR3s include the opening cysteine and the closing phenylalanine or tryptophan. A D gene is named only where the DNA matches it firmly. Clone size is shown for a subset of rows, as once, few, many or a class of expanded clone.

V	J	size	D	CDR3	DNA
TRBV10-2	TRBJ2-1	few	TRBD1	CASSVGTGVRNEQFF	TGCGCCAGCAGTGTCGGGACAGGGGTCCGCAATGAGCAGTTCTTC
TRBV29-1	TRBJ2-3	once	-	CSVYVGGQGDTQYF	TGCAGCGTCTACGTCGGGGGCCAGGGGGATACGCAGTATTTT
TRBV11-3	TRBJ2-5	few	-	CASSTPSLVSLQETQYF	TGTGCCAGCAGCACACCTAGTTTGGTATCGCTCCAAGAGACCCAGTACTTC
TRBV11-3	TRBJ1-6	few	-	CASSLYGGSMSGSPLHF	TGTGCCAGCAGCTTGTACGGGGGGTCAATGAGTGGGTCACCCCTCCACTTT
TRBV2	TRBJ1-1	few	-	CASSVEARRLAFF	TGTGCCAGCAGTGTAGAAGCTAGGAGGTTAGCTTTCTTT
TRBV12-5	TRBJ1-2	-	-	CASGSGEGQGYTF	TGTGCTAGTGGTTCGGGGGAGGGGCAAGGCTACACCTTC
TRBV7-5	TRBJ2-5	few	-	CASSWIRGTQETQYF	TGTGCCAGCAGCTGGATCCGGGGGACACAAGAGACCCAGTACTTC
TRBV30	TRBJ2-2	-	-	CAWSRGGTGELFF	TGTGCCTGGAGCAGGGGGGGGACCGGGGAGCTGTTTTTT
TRBV19	TRBJ2-2	-	-	CASRSRATGELFF	TGTGCCAGTAGATCCCGGGCGACCGGGGAGCTGTTTTTT
TRBV15	TRBJ1-3	few	TRBD1	CASSLGTAGNTIYF	TGTGCCAGCAGCTTAGGGACAGCTGGAAACACCATATATTTT
TRBV19	TRBJ1-4	-	-	CASSIDGWEKLFF	TGTGCCAGTAGTATAGATGGATGGGAAAAACTGTTTTTT
TRBV5-1	TRBJ1-6	few	-	CASSLREDDHSPLHF	TGCGCCAGCAGCTTGCGGGAGGACGATCATTCACCCCTCCACTTT
TRBV11-3	TRBJ2-6	-	-	CASSPAVGANVLTF	TGTGCCAGCAGCCCGGCAGTCGGGGCCAACGTCCTGACTTTC
TRBV4-1	TRBJ2-1	-	TRBD2	CASSRRAGVEYNEQFF	TGCGCCAGCAGCCGAAGAGCGGGAGTGGAATACAATGAGCAGTTCTTC
TRBV11-3	TRBJ1-6	-	-	CASSLGPSSYNSPLHF	TGTGCCAGCAGCTTAGGCCCCAGCTCCTATAATTCACCCCTCCACTTT
TRBV9	TRBJ1-3	few	TRBD1	CASRSGQGAMRNTIYF	TGTGCCAGCAGATCCGGACAGGGGGCGATGAGAAACACCATATATTTT
TRBV11-3	TRBJ2-2	large	-	CASSGITATGELFF	TGTGCCAGCAGCGGAATCACGGCCACCGGGGAGCTGTTTTTT
TRBV27	TRBJ2-1	medium-sized	-	CASSNLGQRHNEQFF	TGTGCCAGCTCCAACTTAGGACAGAGGCACAATGAGCAGTTCTTC
TRBV11-3	TRBJ2-1	medium-sized	-	CASSTQGSYNEQFF	TGTGCCAGCAGTACCCAGGGCTCCTACAATGAGCAGTTCTTC
TRBV11-3	TRBJ2-2	few	TRBD2	CASSWRGGHTGELFF	TGTGCCAGCAGCTGGCGGGGGGGCCACACCGGGGAGCTGTTTTTT
TRBV30	TRBJ2-7	-	-	CAWSVGQELYEQYF	TGTGCCTGGAGTGTAGGCCAGGAATTGTACGAGCAGTACTTC